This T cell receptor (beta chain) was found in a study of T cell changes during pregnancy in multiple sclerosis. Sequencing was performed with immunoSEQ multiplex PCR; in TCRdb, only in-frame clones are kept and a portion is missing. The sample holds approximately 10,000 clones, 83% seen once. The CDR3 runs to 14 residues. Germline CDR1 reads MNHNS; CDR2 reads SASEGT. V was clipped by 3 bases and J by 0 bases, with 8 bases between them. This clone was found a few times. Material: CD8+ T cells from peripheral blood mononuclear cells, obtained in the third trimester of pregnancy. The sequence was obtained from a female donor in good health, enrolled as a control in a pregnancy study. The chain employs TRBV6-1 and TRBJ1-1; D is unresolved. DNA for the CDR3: TGTGCCAGCAGTGAGTCGGAGTTGAACACTGAAGCTTTCTTT. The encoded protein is CASSESELNTEAFF.